The rows below give T cell receptor beta chains drawn from one sample of a study of blood T cell repertoires in COVID-19. Sequenced by immunoSEQ multiplex PCR; TCRdb stores in-frame clones only, minus some. The sample carries roughly 98,000 clones, around 85% recorded once. Material: peripheral blood. The receptor source for this set is a woman aged 70-85 years with active or convalescent COVID-19. Each CDR3 is given with its conserved first and last residue. D genes are given only for firm matches. Some rows mark clone size as missing; the rest say once, few, many or name a class of expanded clone.

d_call j_call clone_size v_call cdr3_aa cdr3_nt
TRBD2 TRBJ2-3 . TRBV28 CASSSPAAGGTDTQYF TGTGCCAGCAGTTCCCCCGCAGCGGGGGGCACAGATACGCAGTATTTT
. TRBJ1-3 . TRBV9 CASSVAGNTIYF TGTGCCAGCAGCGTGGCCGGAAACACCATATATTTT
. TRBJ2-2 . TRBV24-1 CATGTPNTGELFF TGTGCCACCGGGACACCTAACACCGGGGAGCTGTTTTTT
. TRBJ1-3 . TRBV7-2 CASSAGQSSGNTIYF TGTGCCAGCAGCGCCGGACAGAGCTCTGGAAACACCATATATTTT
. TRBJ1-2 . TRBV7-2 CASSLGQSYGYTF TGTGCCAGCAGCTTAGGACAAAGCTATGGCTACACCTTC
. TRBJ2-7 . TRBV11-2 CASSSDSTYEQYF TGTGCCAGCAGCTCGGACAGTACCTACGAGCAGTACTTC
. TRBJ2-2 . TRBV5-1 CASTVNTGELFF TGCGCCAGCACAGTGAACACCGGGGAGCTGTTTTTT
. TRBJ1-4 . TRBV7-6 CATSTGHNEKLFF TGTGCCACCTCGACAGGTCATAATGAAAAACTGTTTTTT
TRBD1 TRBJ1-1 . TRBV6-5 CASNPEVGQGAEAFF TGTGCCAGCAACCCAGAGGTCGGACAGGGTGCTGAAGCTTTCTTT
TRBD1 TRBJ1-6 . TRBV19 CASSIVDGTVNSPLHF TGTGCCAGTAGTATAGTAGACGGGACAGTGAATTCACCCCTCCACTTT
. TRBJ1-6 . TRBV7-2 CASSARTAPNSPLHF TGTGCCAGCAGCGCGAGGACTGCGCCGAATTCACCCCTCCACTTT
TRBD1 TRBJ2-2 . TRBV2 CASSQGAGELFF TGTGCCAGCAGTCAGGGGGCCGGGGAGCTGTTTTTT
. TRBJ1-1 . TRBV5-1 CASSFNRVEDTEAFF TGCGCCAGCAGCTTCAACAGGGTTGAGGACACTGAAGCTTTCTTT
. TRBJ1-1 . TRBV27 CASSSLGGAIAEAFF TGTGCCAGCAGTTCCCTGGGAGGGGCGATCGCTGAAGCTTTCTTT
TRBD1 TRBJ1-1 . TRBV7-2 CASSLNTGGTTEAFF TGTGCCAGCAGCCTGAATACAGGGGGCACCACTGAAGCTTTCTTT
TRBD2 TRBJ2-1 . TRBV4-2 CASSQGSGGEVDEQFF TGTGCCAGCAGCCAGGGAAGCGGGGGGGAGGTCGATGAGCAGTTCTTC
TRBD1 TRBJ2-7 . TRBV2 CASKDRKLSSYEQYF TGTGCCAGCAAGGACAGGAAACTCAGCTCCTACGAGCAGTACTTC
. TRBJ2-1 . TRBV4-3 CASSQDKRGSIEQFF TGCGCCAGCAGCCAAGATAAGAGGGGGAGTATTGAGCAGTTCTTC
. TRBJ2-5 once TRBV18 CASSGTSAGETQYF TGTGCCAGCTCAGGTACCTCCGCGGGGGAGACCCAGTACTTC
TRBD2 TRBJ2-1 . TRBV3-1/TRBV3-2 CASSQEGTSFDEQFF TGTGCCAGCAGCCAAGAGGGGACTAGCTTTGATGAGCAGTTCTTC
. TRBJ2-3 . TRBV7-2 CASSLQQGPDTQYF TGTGCCAGCAGCTTACAGCAGGGGCCTGATACGCAGTATTTT
. TRBJ1-2 once TRBV15 CATSAGTTNYGYTF TGTGCCACTTCGGCCGGGACAACCAACTATGGCTACACCTTC
TRBD1 TRBJ2-1 few TRBV11-3 CASSYQGQGADEQFF TGTGCCAGCAGTTACCAGGGACAGGGCGCCGATGAGCAGTTCTTC
TRBD1 TRBJ1-1 . TRBV5-1 CASSSTPDRGTEAFF TGCGCCAGCAGCAGCACCCCGGACAGGGGGACTGAAGCTTTCTTT
. TRBJ2-4 . TRBV4-3 CASSQGGEDIQYF TGCGCCAGCAGCCAAGGTGGGGAGGACATTCAGTACTTC
TRBD2 TRBJ2-2 . TRBV7-2 CASSLRFSGGASGELFF TGTGCCAGCAGCTTAAGGTTTAGCGGGGGGGCCTCCGGGGAGCTGTTTTTT
. TRBJ1-2 . TRBV7-2 CASSLEQGANYGYTF TGTGCCAGCAGCTTAGAACAGGGAGCTAACTATGGCTACACCTTC
TRBD1 TRBJ1-3 . TRBV28 CASSPTTGALIGNTIYF TGTGCCAGCAGCCCAACAACAGGGGCCCTGATAGGAAACACCATATATTTT
. TRBJ2-1 . TRBV5-1 CASSPNQGNEQFF TGCGCCAGCAGCCCGAACCAGGGCAATGAGCAGTTCTTC
TRBD2 TRBJ2-1 . TRBV18 CASSPIAGHYNEQFF TGTGCCAGCTCACCTATAGCGGGCCATTACAATGAGCAGTTCTTC
. TRBJ1-2 . TRBV27 CASLSRDTGYGYTF TGTGCCAGCTTATCCCGGGACACCGGCTATGGCTACACCTTC
TRBD1 TRBJ1-3 . TRBV5-1 CASSRDSSGNTIYF TGCGCCAGCAGCCGGGACAGCTCTGGAAACACCATATATTTT
TRBD2 TRBJ2-7 few TRBV11-2 CASSRLAGVGEQYF TGTGCCAGCAGCCGACTAGCGGGGGTGGGGGAGCAGTACTTC
TRBD1 TRBJ1-2 . TRBV6-2/TRBV6-3 CASSYGTGSGYTF TGTGCCAGCAGTTATGGGACAGGCAGCGGCTACACCTTC
. TRBJ2-7 . TRBV11-2 CASSLNRGEQYF TGTGCCAGCAGCTTAAATAGGGGGGAGCAGTACTTC
TRBD1 TRBJ1-1 . TRBV7-8 CASEPDRVGNTEAFF TGTGCCAGCGAGCCTGACAGGGTCGGGAACACTGAAGCTTTCTTT
TRBD1 TRBJ1-3 . TRBV2 CASKGDRAGNTIYF TGTGCCAGCAAAGGAGACAGGGCTGGAAACACCATATATTTT
TRBD1 TRBJ2-1 . TRBV7-2 CASSLVGTGVINEQFF TGTGCCAGCAGCTTAGTCGGGACAGGGGTAATTAATGAGCAGTTCTTC
. TRBJ2-3 . TRBV2 CASTVGRSTDTQYF TGTGCCAGCACGGTGGGCAGAAGCACAGATACGCAGTATTTT
TRBD1 TRBJ2-7 . TRBV19 CASSIVGQGAYEQYF TGTGCCAGTAGTATAGTGGGACAGGGGGCCTACGAGCAGTACTTC